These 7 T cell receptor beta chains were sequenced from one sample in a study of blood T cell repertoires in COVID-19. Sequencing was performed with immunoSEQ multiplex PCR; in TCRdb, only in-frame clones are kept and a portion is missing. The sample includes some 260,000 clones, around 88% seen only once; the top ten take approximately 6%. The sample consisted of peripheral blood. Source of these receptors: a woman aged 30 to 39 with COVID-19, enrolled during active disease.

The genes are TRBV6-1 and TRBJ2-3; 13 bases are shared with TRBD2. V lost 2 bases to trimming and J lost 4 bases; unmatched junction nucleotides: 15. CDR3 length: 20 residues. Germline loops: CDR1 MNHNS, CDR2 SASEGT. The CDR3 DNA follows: TGTGCCAGCAGTGAAAGGTTGGCACGGACTAGCGGGAGTACCCCAGATACGCAGTATTTT. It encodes CASSERLARTSGSTPDTQYF.

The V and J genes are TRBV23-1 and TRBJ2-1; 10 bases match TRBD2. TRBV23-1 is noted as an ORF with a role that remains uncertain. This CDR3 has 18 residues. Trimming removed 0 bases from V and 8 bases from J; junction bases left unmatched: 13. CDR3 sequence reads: CASSQSGRQRGGPDEQFF. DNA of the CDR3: TGCGCCAGCAGTCAATCCGGAAGGCAGCGGGGGGGCCCCGATGAGCAGTTCTTC.

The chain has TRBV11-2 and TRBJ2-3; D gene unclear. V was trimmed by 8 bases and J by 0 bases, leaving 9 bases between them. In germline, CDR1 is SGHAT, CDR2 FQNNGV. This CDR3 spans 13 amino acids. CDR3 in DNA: TGTGCCAGCTCCTACGAGAGCACAGATACGCAGTATTTT. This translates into CASSYESTDTQYF.

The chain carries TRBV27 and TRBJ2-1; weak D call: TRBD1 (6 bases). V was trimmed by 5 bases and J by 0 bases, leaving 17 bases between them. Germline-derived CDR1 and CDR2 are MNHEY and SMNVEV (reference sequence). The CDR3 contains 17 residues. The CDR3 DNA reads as TGTGCCAGCAGTATCGGGACACTTCGAAGCTCCTACAATGAGCAGTTCTTC. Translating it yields CASSIGTLRSSYNEQFF.

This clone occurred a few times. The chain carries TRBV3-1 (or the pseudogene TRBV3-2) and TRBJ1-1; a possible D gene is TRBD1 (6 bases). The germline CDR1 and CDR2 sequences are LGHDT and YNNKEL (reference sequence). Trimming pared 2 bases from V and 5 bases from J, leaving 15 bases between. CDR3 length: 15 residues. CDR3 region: CASSQRNWGRTEAFF. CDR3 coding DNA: TGTGCCAGCAGCCAAAGAAATTGGGGGCGGACTGAAGCTTTCTTT.

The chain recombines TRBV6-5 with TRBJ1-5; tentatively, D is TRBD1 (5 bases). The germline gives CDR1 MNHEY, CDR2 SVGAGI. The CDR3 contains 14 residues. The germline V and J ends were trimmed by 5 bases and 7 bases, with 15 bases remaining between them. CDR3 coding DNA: TGTGCCAGCAGTATAACGACAGCCCCCCAGCCCCAGCATTTT. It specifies CASSITTAPQPQHF.

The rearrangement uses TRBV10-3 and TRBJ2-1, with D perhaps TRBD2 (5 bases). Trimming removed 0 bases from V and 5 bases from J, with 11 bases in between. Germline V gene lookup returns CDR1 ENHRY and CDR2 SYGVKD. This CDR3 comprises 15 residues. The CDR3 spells CAISESGGSNNEQFF. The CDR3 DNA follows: TGTGCCATCAGTGAGTCTGGCGGGTCAAACAATGAGCAGTTCTTC.